Sequencing of this TCR beta chain was carried out in a study of Tregs in tolerant kidney transplant recipients (dated by TCRdb to about 2019). Regarding the complete study: In bulk CFSE mixed lymphocyte reactions, CFSE-labeled recipient PBMCs were cocultured with irradiated donor PBMCs for five to seven days, then stained for CD3/CD4/CD8 and FACS-sorted. The study used TCRbeta sequencing to identify donor-specific regulatory T cells before combined kidney and bone marrow transplantation, then tracked those cells after transplant. TCRbeta repertoire sequencing was used in a few healthy controls to compare several ways of expanding Tregs specific for an allogeneic donor.

For TCRbeta CDR3 sequencing, genomic DNA was extracted from sorted cells using the QIAGEN DNeasy Blood and Tissue Kit. High-throughput TCRbeta CDR3 sequencing was carried out commercially through immunoSEQ, with PCR amplification with bias correction and internal controls included. The authors' pipeline ran thus. Unique productive TCRbeta sequences were defined by CDR3 nucleotide sequence where primers matched, and otherwise by CDR3 amino acid sequence together with Vbeta and Jbeta genes. Donor-reactive sequences were defined as at least 5-fold expanded in CFSE-low cells versus unstimulated cells, with frequency of at least 0.01% in CFSE-low cells. Repertoire divergence was quantified by Jensen-Shannon divergence calculated from the top 100 TCRbeta sequences ranked by frequency. For samples with multiple sequencing runs, sorting error was corrected separately for each run before the runs were pooled. The table comes from immuneACCESS by way of TCRdb, which keeps in-frame sequences with V and J called. Part of the clones is missing from these tables; in studies checked, under half for an unresolved V gene and the rest for unknown reasons. V and J calls and clone size are given by that table; D and trimming were obtained from the DNA. The sample table contains around 4,300 clones; only one count was recorded for roughly 54% of them. The ten largest clones take up around 4% of the sample.

With regard to this clone: Its specific antigen is unknown. Per-base qualities were not stored, and no clone one base away is much larger.

In the germline V gene (reference sequence), CDR1 corresponds to MNHEY and CDR2 to SMNVEV. V is reduced by 4 bases and J by 0 bases, leaving a spacing of 8 bases between them. The CDR3 holds 14 amino acids from the cysteine to the phenylalanine. Just CDR3 DNA is preserved here, 42 bases in frame from base 1. Healthy control blood came either as purchased buffy coats or from healthy volunteers. Healthy control blood was processed by Ficoll density gradient to PBMCs and cryopreserved; patient PBMCs were collected before and after transplant. Study-level results and caveats: The study was limited by small patient numbers, and the findings need validation in larger populations and under other immunosuppression protocols. Expanding Tregs with activated donor B cells appeared to identify the most biologically relevant and donor-specific TCRbeta repertoire. Biological reproducibility was not directly addressed, though technical replication error appeared minimal.

The receptor comes from a human donor in good health. The sample comprised CD8+ T cells from blood cultured with allogeneic cells. The chain is assembled from TRBV27 and TRBJ2-3; possibly the D gene is TRBD2, per 6 matching bases. The CDR3 amino acid sequence is: CASSYSGSTDTQYF. The bases read TGTGCCAGCAGTTACAGCGGGAGCACAGATACGCAGTATTTT.